The next 9 T cell receptor beta chains were all read from a single sample in a study of blood T cell repertoires in COVID-19. Sequencing was performed with immunoSEQ multiplex PCR; in TCRdb, only in-frame clones are kept and a portion is missing. The data contain some 100,000 clones, roughly 84% of them seen just once; the ten biggest clones take up roughly 17%. Sequencing was performed on peripheral blood. The receptors were gathered from a woman in her fifties or sixties with acute or convalescent COVID-19.

This chain joins TRBV2 and TRBJ1-4; D remains ambiguous. Germline lookup yields CDR1 SNHLY and CDR2 FYNNEI. This CDR3 has 15 residues. Deletions cut 6 bases from V and 5 bases from J, with 16 bases between. The CDR3 protein is CASSPTRSINEKLFF. CDR3 nucleotides: TGTGCCAGCAGCCCAACCAGGTCAATAAATGAAAAACTGTTTTTT.

This clone was counted once. The chain couples TRBV12-5 to TRBJ2-3, with 7 nucleotides matching TRBD1. This CDR3 has 15 amino acids. The J segment lost 0 bases and the V segment lost 7 bases, leaving 7 bases of the junction unmatched. Germline loops: CDR1 LGHNT, CDR2 FRNRAP. The CDR3 here is CASARGQTSTDTQYF. In DNA form, the CDR3 reads TGTGCTAGTGCCCGGGGACAGACGAGCACAGATACGCAGTATTTT.

The count of this clone is one. The gene calls are TRBV11-2 and TRBJ2-2; 8 bases are shared with TRBD1. The CDR3 length is 15 residues. V shed 0 bases and J 8 bases; nucleotides not matched to a gene: 5. Germline-derived CDR1 and CDR2 are SGHAT and FQNNGV. The DNA for the CDR3 is TGTGCCAGCAGCTTAGAGCCAGGGGGCCAAGGGGAGCTGTTTTTT. Residues: CASSLEPGGQGELFF.

This clone turned up a few times. The chain couples TRBV19 to TRBJ2-4, with a weak D call TRBD1 (5 bases). Trimming took 2 bases from V and 9 from J, leaving 11 bases between them. From germline, CDR1 is LNHDA and CDR2 SQIVND (reference sequence). The CDR3 is 13 amino acids. CDR3 protein: CASSIMQGSIQYF. DNA for the CDR3: TGTGCCAGTAGTATAATGCAGGGAAGCATTCAGTACTTC. Full variable domain (outside the CDR3, taken from reference TRBV19 and TRBJ2-4): DGGITQSPKYLFRKEGQNVTLSCEQNLNHDAMYWYRQDPGQGLRLIYYSQIVNDFQKGDIAEGYSVSREKKESFPLTVTSAQKNPTAFYLCASSIMQGSIQYFGAGTRLSVL.

This clone was seen a handful of times. The gene calls are TRBV2 and TRBJ2-3, with D possibly being TRBD2 (6 bases). The CDR3 sequence is 17 residues long. With 1 base removed from V and 6 bases from J, the gap between germline ends came to 20 bases. Germline V lookup: CDR1 SNHLY, CDR2 FYNNEI. CDR3 region: CASSEVGGNFGSDTQYF. DNA for the CDR3: TGTGCCAGCAGTGAAGTAGGCGGGAATTTCGGCAGTGATACGCAGTATTTT.

The chain combines TRBV5-5 with TRBJ1-1, with 7 nucleotides matching TRBD1. V trimming: 4 bases; J trimming: 7 bases; junction bases outside the gene matches: 10. The CDR3 length is 14 residues. Germline V lookup: CDR1 SGHKS, CDR2 YYEKEE (reference sequence). Here the CDR3 reads CASSIQGESGEAFF. CDR3 sequence (DNA): TGTGCCAGCAGCATCCAGGGGGAGAGCGGTGAAGCTTTCTTT.

The chain links TRBV27 to TRBJ2-5; 8 bases align to TRBD2. CDR3 length equals 15 residues. V dropped 4 bases and J dropped 7; count of bases not matched to a gene: 11. The germline gives CDR1 MNHEY, CDR2 SMNVEV (reference sequence). As DNA, the CDR3 is TGTGCCAGCAGTTCGGGGGGGCTTGGCCGAGGGACCCAGTACTTC. This encodes CASSSGGLGRGTQYF.

The chain joins TRBV6-5 to TRBJ1-4; D uncertain. The CDR3 runs 14 residues. The V gene lost 6 bases and the J gene lost 1 base, with 9 bases spanning the gap. Per germline, CDR1 MNHEY and CDR2 SVGAGI. The CDR3 loop reads CASRGAETNEKLFF. The CDR3 DNA reads TGTGCCAGCAGAGGTGCGGAAACTAATGAAAAACTGTTTTTT.

The V gene is TRBV19, the J gene TRBJ2-1, with 7 positions matching TRBD1. This CDR3 comprises 14 residues. After removal of 9 bases from V and 7 bases from J, the junction contained 12 bases not matched to a gene. CDR1 and CDR2 from the germline V gene are LNHDA and SQIVND (reference sequence). CDR3 protein: CASSNRGWGNEQFF. The DNA of the CDR3 is TGTGCCAGCTCAAACAGGGGTTGGGGGAATGAGCAGTTCTTC.